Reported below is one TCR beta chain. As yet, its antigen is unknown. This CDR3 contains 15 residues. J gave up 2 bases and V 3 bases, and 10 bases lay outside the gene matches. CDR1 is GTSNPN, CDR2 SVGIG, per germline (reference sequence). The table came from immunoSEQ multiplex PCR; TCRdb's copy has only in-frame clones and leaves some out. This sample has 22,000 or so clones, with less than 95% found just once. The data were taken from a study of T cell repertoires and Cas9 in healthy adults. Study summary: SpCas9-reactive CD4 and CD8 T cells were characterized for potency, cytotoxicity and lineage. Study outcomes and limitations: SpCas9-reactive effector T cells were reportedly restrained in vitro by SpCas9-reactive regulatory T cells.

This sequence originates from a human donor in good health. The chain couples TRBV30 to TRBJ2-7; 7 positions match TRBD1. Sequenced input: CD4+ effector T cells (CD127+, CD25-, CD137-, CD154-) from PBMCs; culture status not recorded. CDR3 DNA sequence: TGTGCCTGGAGAGTGGCAGGGGGTTCAACCTACGAGCAGTACTTC. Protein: CAWRVAGGSTYEQYF.